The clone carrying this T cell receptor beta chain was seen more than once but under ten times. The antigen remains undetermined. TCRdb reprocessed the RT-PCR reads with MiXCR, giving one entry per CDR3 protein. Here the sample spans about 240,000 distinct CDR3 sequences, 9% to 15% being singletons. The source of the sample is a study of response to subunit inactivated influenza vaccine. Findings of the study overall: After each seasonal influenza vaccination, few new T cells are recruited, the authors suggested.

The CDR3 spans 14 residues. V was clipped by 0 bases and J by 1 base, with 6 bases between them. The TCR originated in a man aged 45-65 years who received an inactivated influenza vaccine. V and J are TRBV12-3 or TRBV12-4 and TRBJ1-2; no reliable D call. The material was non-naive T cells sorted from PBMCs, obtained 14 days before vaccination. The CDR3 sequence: CASSLAVGNYGYTF. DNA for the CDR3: TGTGCCAGCAGTTTAGCCGTGGGTAACTATGGCTACACCTTC.